A single sample gave rise to the 28 T cell receptor beta chains below, sequenced in a study of T cell clones after liver transplantation (dated by TCRdb to about 2019). Receptors were amplified or captured by the immunoSEQ multiplex PCR assay. Sourced from immuneACCESS, this table was stored by TCRdb with only in-frame sequences that have V and J called. A share of the clones is absent; for the studies checked, an unresolved V gene accounts for under half, and the remainder has no known explanation. Counted in this sample were more than 95,000 clones; just over 90% of them appeared once. Around 0.86% of the sample is held by the ten biggest clonotypes. The sequences come from CD4+ T cells from blood, collected 12 months after liver transplant. All receptors come from a human patient who received a liver transplant. Some T cells present after a transplant may be cells of the graft donor.

This chain links TRBV2 with TRBJ2-6; D is possibly TRBD1 (6 bases). The ends were cut back, 5 bases at V and 0 bases at J, with 11 bases in the middle. CDR3 length equals 16 residues. Germline CDR1 is SNHLY and CDR2 is FYNNEI. CDR3 region: CASSRTEPSGANVLTF. The CDR3 coding sequence is TGTGCCAGCAGTAGGACAGAGCCCTCTGGGGCCAACGTCCTGACTTTC.

The rearrangement links TRBV27 to TRBJ1-4; D may be TRBD1 (6 bases). Germline values: CDR1 MNHEY, CDR2 SMNVEV (reference sequence). V was trimmed by 3 bases and J by 5 bases, leaving 16 bases between them. This CDR3 comprises 16 residues. The CDR3 nucleotides read TGTGCCAGCAGTTTGTCCGGGGGGGGCGGGAATGAAAAACTGTTTTTT. Amino acid sequence: CASSLSGGGGNEKLFF.

The chain is built from TRBV7-2 and TRBJ2-7; D not certain. The CDR3 sequence is 13 residues long. The germline gives CDR1 SGHTA, CDR2 FQGNSA. The ends were cut back, 1 base at V and 7 bases at J, with 11 bases in the middle. CDR3 sequence reads: CASSLGVYREQYF. Written as DNA, the CDR3 is TGTGCCAGCAGCTTAGGGGTCTACCGGGAGCAGTACTTC.

This clone occurred once. This rearrangement joins TRBV5-4 to TRBJ2-4, with D possibly TRBD2 on 5 matching bases. The V end lost 0 bases, the J end lost 2 bases, and 6 bases lay between the germline ends. This CDR3 contains 14 residues. In germline, CDR1 is SGHNT, CDR2 YYREEE (reference sequence). The CDR3 coding sequence is TGTGCCAGCAGCTTGGGAGGGACCAAAAACATTCAGTACTTC. Residues: CASSLGGTKNIQYF. The entire variable domain, with the rest obtained from reference TRBV5-4 and TRBJ2-4, is as follows: ETGVTQSPTHLIKTRGQQVTLRCSSQSGHNTVSWYQQALGQGPQFIFQYYREEENGRGNFPPRFSGLQFPNYSSELNVNALELDDSALYLCASSLGGTKNIQYFGAGTRLSVL.

This clone was detected once. The chain uses TRBV30 and TRBJ2-2; D is undetermined. Germline CDR1 is GTSNPN and CDR2 is SVGIG (reference sequence). Trimming cost V 2 bases and J 2 bases, with 15 bases left between them. The CDR3 is 16 residues long. CDR3 sequence: CAWSPGWSLNTGELFF. For the CDR3, the DNA is TGTGCCTGGAGTCCGGGCTGGTCCTTAAACACCGGGGAGCTGTTTTTT.

The chain carries TRBV6-5 and TRBJ1-1, with a tentative D call TRBD1 (5 bases). Germline V lookup: CDR1 MNHEY, CDR2 SVGAGI. Trimming took off 8 bases at V and 6 bases at J, with 19 bases between the two ends. The CDR3 sequence is 14 residues long. The CDR3 DNA reads TGTGCCAGCTCCCCGGGGGGAGGGATCTCTGAAGCTTTCTTT. This gives the protein CASSPGGGISEAFF.

V gene TRBV2 combines with J gene TRBJ1-5; 7 bases are a match to TRBD1. Germline trimming cut 8 bases from V and 3 bases from J; bases unmatched to any gene: 7. CDR1 and CDR2 from the germline V gene are SNHLY and FYNNEI. The CDR3 sequence is 14 residues long. The CDR3 DNA is TGTGCCAGCGCCGCAGGGGGTTACAATCAGCCCCAGCATTTT. This translates into CASAAGGYNQPQHF.

The rearrangement uses TRBV6-1 and TRBJ2-2, with 7 bases matching TRBD2. The J segment lost 1 base and the V segment lost 9 bases, leaving 8 bases of the junction unmatched. Germline CDR1 reads MNHNS; CDR2 reads SASEGT. The CDR3 spans 15 residues. The CDR3 reads CASQQTGGNTGELFF. DNA for the CDR3: TGTGCCAGTCAGCAAACGGGGGGGAACACCGGGGAGCTGTTTTTT.

This chain links TRBV4-2 with TRBJ2-7; 8 bases map to TRBD1. From germline, CDR1 is LGHNA and CDR2 YNFKEQ. This CDR3 region has 15 residues. Unmatched junction bases numbered 7, after V lost 3 bases and J lost 3 bases. CDR3: CASSQEDRGGYEQYF. The CDR3 DNA reads TGTGCCAGCAGCCAGGAAGACAGGGGCGGCTACGAGCAGTACTTC.

The chain couples TRBV11-1 to TRBJ2-7; the D gene is possibly TRBD2 (5 bases). Trimming removed 0 bases at V and 2 bases at J, with 8 bases between. This CDR3 is 14 amino acids long. CDR1 SGHAT and CDR2 FQDESV come from the germline V gene (reference sequence). Here the CDR3 reads CASSLAGATYEQYF. The CDR3 DNA reads TGTGCCAGCAGCTTAGCGGGAGCCACCTACGAGCAGTACTTC.

This chain links TRBV5-6 with TRBJ1-4; TRBD1 matches 8 bases. V lost 1 base, J lost 8 bases, and 7 bases stayed unmatched. CDR1 SGHDT and CDR2 YYEEEE come from the germline V gene. CDR3 length equals 15 residues. The CDR3 DNA is TGTGCCAGCAGCTTGAGTACAGGGGGGATCGAAAAACTGTTTTTT. Its translation: CASSLSTGGIEKLFF.

The V call is TRBV4-2, the J call TRBJ2-1, with TRBD2 matching over 8 bases. Germline V gene sequence: CDR1 LGHNA, CDR2 YNFKEQ. Germline trimming cut 0 bases from V and 5 bases from J; bases unmatched to any gene: 6. The length of the CDR3 is 16 residues. CDR3 in amino acids: CASSQELAGGDNEQFF. The CDR3 nucleotides read TGTGCCAGCAGCCAAGAGTTGGCGGGAGGTGACAATGAGCAGTTCTTC.

This clone has only one observation. The rearrangement uses TRBV6-1 and TRBJ1-3; D is ambiguous. The CDR3 has 13 residues. Germline V gene data show CDR1 as MNHNS and CDR2 as SASEGT. The V gene lost 5 bases and the J gene lost 4 bases, with 9 bases spanning the gap. CDR3 sequence reads: CASSRTTGNTIYF. CDR3 sequence (DNA): TGTGCCAGCAGTAGGACTACAGGAAACACCATATATTTT.

The V gene is TRBV28, the J gene TRBJ2-3, with D possibly matching TRBD1 (6 bases). The germline V gene has CDR1 MDHEN and CDR2 SYDVKM. This CDR3 is built from 14 residues. V dropped 6 bases and J dropped 0 bases, with 10 bases sitting between them. CDR3 amino acids: CASRAGASTDTQYF. CDR3 coding DNA: TGTGCCAGCAGGGCAGGGGCTAGCACAGATACGCAGTATTTT. The complete variable domain, with remaining parts taken from reference TRBV28 and TRBJ2-3, reads DVKVTQSSRYLVKRTGEKVFLECVQDMDHENMFWYRQDPGLGLRLIYFSYDVKMKEKGDIPEGYSVSREKKERFSLILESASTNQTSMYLCASRAGASTDTQYFGPGTRLTVL.

The chain uses TRBV5-1 and TRBJ1-1; D is unclear. Per the germline V gene, CDR1 is SGHRS and CDR2 is YFSETQ. The CDR3 length is 13 residues. V lost 4 bases and J lost 1, with 8 bases in between. The CDR3 sequence is CASSEEPNTEAFF. The CDR3 DNA sequence: TGCGCCAGCAGCGAGGAACCGAACACTGAAGCTTTCTTT.

This chain's CDR3 is CTSSQDKQWGPGRRVGTDTQYF. CDR3 DNA: TGCACCAGCAGCCAAGATAAACAATGGGGTCCGGGGAGGAGGGTAGGCACAGATACGCAGTATTTT. This chain uses TRBV1 with TRBJ2-3; the DNA was not used to check the table's D call, TRBD2. TRBV1 is marked as a pseudogene. The CDR3 runs 22 residues.

The CDR3 DNA reads as TGTGCCAGCAGTAGATCGGGGCTTATTAACACCGGGGAGCTGTTTTTT. It specifies CASSRSGLINTGELFF. The chain recombines TRBV25-1 with TRBJ2-2; D tentatively fits TRBD1 or TRBD2 (5 bases each). V lost 5 bases and J lost 2, with 15 bases in between. Germline lookup yields CDR1 MGHDK and CDR2 SYGVNS. The CDR3 length is 16 residues.

The chain is built from TRBV7-2 and TRBJ2-7; 7 bases agree with TRBD1. The CDR3 consists of 15 residues. CDR1 is SGHTA and CDR2 is FQGNSA in the germline V gene. The trim removed 5 bases at V and 0 bases at J, leaving 7 bases unmatched. The CDR3 sequence: CASSLSGTDSYEQYF. CDR3 bases: TGTGCCAGCAGCCTATCCGGGACAGACTCCTACGAGCAGTACTTC.

The rearrangement uses TRBV7-9 and TRBJ2-7; no clear D gene. Germline-derived CDR1 and CDR2 are SEHNR and FQNEAQ (reference sequence). This CDR3 comprises 11 residues. Trimming shortened V by 2 bases and J by 3 bases, and 2 bases separated the two germline ends. The CDR3 region is CASSLLYEQYF. CDR3 nucleotide sequence: TGTGCCAGCAGCTTACTCTACGAGCAGTACTTC.

V gene TRBV19 combines with J gene TRBJ2-7, with TRBD1 matching 7 bases. The CDR3 length is 14 residues. Germline trimming cut 6 bases from V and 0 bases from J; bases unmatched to any gene: 5. Germline CDR1 reads LNHDA; CDR2 reads SQIVND (reference sequence). The CDR3 reads CASRDRMSSYEQYF. For the CDR3, the DNA is TGTGCCAGTAGGGACAGGATGAGCTCCTACGAGCAGTACTTC.

The CDR3 here is CSVVAGGTYEQYF. The CDR3 nucleotides are TGCAGCGTTGTAGCGGGGGGAACCTACGAGCAGTACTTC. The rearrangement uses TRBV29-1 and TRBJ2-7; TRBD2 aligns across 10 bases. CDR3 length: 13 residues. Germline CDR1 and CDR2: SQVTM and ANQGSEA. V lost 4 bases, J lost 2 bases, and 2 bases stayed unmatched.

V usage is TRBV11-1 and J usage is TRBJ1-1, with D tentatively TRBD1 (6 bases). Trimming took off 0 bases at V and 3 bases at J, with 17 bases between the two ends. Germline loops: CDR1 SGHAT, CDR2 FQDESV (reference sequence). The CDR3 runs to 17 residues. CDR3 region: CASSLAWDIQGDTEAFF. Written as DNA, the CDR3 is TGTGCCAGCAGCTTAGCCTGGGACATCCAAGGAGACACTGAAGCTTTCTTT.

The gene calls are TRBV29-1 and TRBJ2-7, with D possibly matching TRBD1 (5 bases). V shed 7 bases and J shed 1 base, with 11 bases lying between them. Germline lookup yields CDR1 SQVTM and CDR2 ANQGSEA. There are 12 residues in the CDR3. CDR3 in DNA: TGCAGCGCCCAGACAGAATCCTACGAGCAGTACTTC. It yields the protein CSAQTESYEQYF.

The J gene is TRBJ2-5, the V gene TRBV7-8; 9 bases align to TRBD2. J lost 5 bases, V lost 4 bases, and 17 bases had no gene match. Germline V gene lookup returns CDR1 SGHVS and CDR2 FQNEAQ. CDR3 length equals 18 residues. CDR3 DNA: TGTGCCAGCAGCTCCCCAGAGGGTAGCGGGAGAGTTGGGGAGACCCAGTACTTC. Its translation is CASSSPEGSGRVGETQYF.

The chain couples TRBV5-4 to TRBJ2-1, with 7 bases fitting TRBD1. This CDR3 has 14 amino acids. Germline CDR1 is SGHNT and CDR2 is YYREEE (reference sequence). Trimming removed 1 base from V and 6 bases from J; junction bases left unmatched: 4. The DNA of the CDR3 is TGTGCCAGCAGCTTGACAGGGGTCTCCAATGAGCAGTTCTTC. As protein: CASSLTGVSNEQFF.

This chain uses TRBV7-9 with TRBJ2-1, with D perhaps matching TRBD2 (5 bases). V was cut by 1 base and J by 8 bases, with 12 bases left in between. The CDR3 has 14 residues. The V gene's germline CDR1 is SEHNR and CDR2 FQNEAQ (reference sequence). CDR3 residues: CASSLGAGFDEQFF. The CDR3 coding sequence is TGTGCCAGCAGCTTAGGGGCGGGTTTCGATGAGCAGTTCTTC. The variable domain in full, with the rest retrieved from reference TRBV7-9 and TRBJ2-1, is DTGVSQNPRHKITKRGQNVTFRCDPISEHNRLYWYRQTLGQGPEFLTYFQNEAQLEKSRLLSDRFSAERPKGSFSTLEIQRTEQGDSAMYLCASSLGAGFDEQFFGPGTRLTVL.

This clone was detected once. The chain employs TRBV2 and TRBJ2-1; TRBD2 is a possible D gene (6 bases). The CDR3 length is 13 residues. Trimming shortened V by 6 bases and J by 5 bases, and 11 bases separated the two germline ends. Germline CDR1 and CDR2: SNHLY and FYNNEI. The DNA of the CDR3 is TGTGCCAGCAGGCCGACTAGAGACAATGAGCAGTTCTTC. It codes for CASRPTRDNEQFF.

V usage is TRBV4-2 and J usage is TRBJ1-1; 11 positions agree with TRBD1. The CDR3 spans 18 residues. V dropped 1 base and J dropped 1; count of bases not matched to a gene: 8. In germline, CDR1 is LGHNA, CDR2 YNFKEQ. DNA for the CDR3: TGTGCCAGCAGCCAAGGCCCCGGGACAGGGGGTGAGAACACTGAAGCTTTCTTT. It specifies CASSQGPGTGGENTEAFF.